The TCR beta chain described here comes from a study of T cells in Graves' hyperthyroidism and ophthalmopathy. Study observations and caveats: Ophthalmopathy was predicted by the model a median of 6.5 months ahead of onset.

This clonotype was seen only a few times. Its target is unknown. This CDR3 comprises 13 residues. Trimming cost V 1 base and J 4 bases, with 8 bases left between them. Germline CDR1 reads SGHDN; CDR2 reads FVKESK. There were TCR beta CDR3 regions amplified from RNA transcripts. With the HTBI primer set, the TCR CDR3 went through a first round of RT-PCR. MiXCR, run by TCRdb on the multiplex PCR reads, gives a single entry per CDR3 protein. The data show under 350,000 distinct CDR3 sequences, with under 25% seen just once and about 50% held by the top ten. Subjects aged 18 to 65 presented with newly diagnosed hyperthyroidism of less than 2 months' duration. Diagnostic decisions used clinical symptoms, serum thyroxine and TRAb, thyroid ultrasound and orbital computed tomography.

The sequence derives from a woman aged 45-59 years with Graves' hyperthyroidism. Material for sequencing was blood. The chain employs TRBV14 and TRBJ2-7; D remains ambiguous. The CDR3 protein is CASSQVNGYEQYF. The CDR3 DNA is TGTGCCAGCAGCCAAGTTAACGGTTACGAGCAGTACTTC.